Each of the 15 T cell receptor beta chains below was sequenced from the same sample in a study of blood T cell repertoires in COVID-19. Libraries were prepared by immunoSEQ multiplex PCR; TCRdb keeps only in-frame clonotypes and omits some of them. This table has around 200,000 clones, around 80% appearing once. The sequenced sample was peripheral blood. The receptors were sampled from a woman between 25 and 40 years old with COVID-19, enrolled during active disease.

This chain links TRBV6-6 with TRBJ1-1, with 7 positions matching TRBD1. The CDR3 contains 13 residues. V dropped 10 bases and J dropped 6; count of bases not matched to a gene: 11. Per germline, CDR1 MNHNY and CDR2 SVGAGI (reference sequence). CDR3 amino acids: CATITQGGSEAFF. As DNA, the CDR3 is TGTGCCACCATTACTCAGGGGGGATCTGAAGCTTTCTTT.

This sequence joins TRBV6-2 or TRBV6-3 and TRBJ2-7, with 8 bases lining up with TRBD1. The CDR3 covers 15 residues. CDR1 is MNHEY and CDR2 is SVGEGT in the germline V gene. Unmatched junction bases numbered 12, after V lost 5 bases and J lost 6 bases. This CDR3 reads CASSRGTGHLAEQYF. The CDR3, as DNA: TGTGCCAGCAGTCGCGGGACAGGACATCTCGCCGAGCAGTACTTC.

This chain links TRBV9 with TRBJ2-3; D is unclear. The V end lost 0 bases, the J end lost 4 bases, and 12 bases lay between the germline ends. CDR3 length: 15 amino acids. CDR1 SGDLS and CDR2 YYNGEE come from the germline V gene. The CDR3 DNA reads as TGTGCCAGCAGCGTAGTTAGTAGTCCCCCAGATACGCAGTATTTT. Its translation: CASSVVSSPPDTQYF. Complete variable domain (other parts from reference TRBV9 and TRBJ2-3): DSGVTQTPKHLITATGQRVTLRCSPRSGDLSVYWYQQSLDQGLQFLIQYYNGEERAKGNILERFSAQQFPDLHSELNLSSLELGDSALYFCASSVVSSPPDTQYFGPGTRLTVL.

The chain employs TRBV27 and TRBJ1-2; D is uncertain. The V and J ends lost 8 bases and 3 bases respectively, with 16 bases between them. The CDR3 runs to 14 residues. In germline, CDR1 is MNHEY, CDR2 SMNVEV (reference sequence). The CDR3 here is CASPAQTSHYGYTF. The DNA for the CDR3 is TGTGCCAGCCCCGCCCAGACAAGTCACTATGGCTACACCTTC.

With regard to this clone: A read error may account for a junction end that differs from germline. This chain joins TRBV10-3 and TRBJ2-1, with 10 bases matching TRBD2. This CDR3 is 19 amino acids long. CDR1 is ENHRY, CDR2 SYGVKD, per germline. Written as DNA, the CDR3 is TGTGCCCTCAGTGGGGGAGGTCTAGCGGGAGTTTCCTCCTACAATGAGCAGTTCTTC. As protein: CALSGGGLAGVSSYNEQFF.

This chain joins TRBV6-2 or TRBV6-3 and TRBJ1-1, with 8 bases aligning to TRBD1. Germline V gene lookup returns CDR1 MNHEY and CDR2 SVGEGT. The CDR3 totals 17 residues. Trimming at V came to 5 bases and at J to 2 bases, leaving 13 bases not matched to a gene. The CDR3 DNA reads TGTGCCAGCAGTGCCGTCAGGGGGCTTACACCTAACACTGAAGCTTTCTTT. Residues: CASSAVRGLTPNTEAFF.

The genes are TRBV5-4 and TRBJ1-6; 8 bases match TRBD1. Trimming at V came to 4 bases and at J to 8 bases, leaving 8 bases not matched to a gene. CDR3 length: 15 amino acids. The germline gives CDR1 SGHNT, CDR2 YYREEE (reference sequence). DNA for the CDR3: TGTGCCAGCAGCCCCAGGGGGCGCGGTGATTCACCCCTCCACTTT. Translation gives CASSPRGRGDSPLHF.

This clone was seen ten or more times. This chain uses TRBV11-2 with TRBJ2-7; D uncertain. The length of the CDR3 is 13 residues. The V end lost 5 bases, the J end lost 6 bases, and 14 bases lay between the germline ends. Per the germline V gene, CDR1 is SGHAT and CDR2 is FQNNGV. The CDR3 nucleotides are TGTGCCAGCAGCCCCCTAGTCGAAGGCGAGCAGTACTTC. This translates into CASSPLVEGEQYF. Combining the CDR3 with reference TRBV11-2 and TRBJ2-7 gives the whole variable domain EAGVAQSPRYKIIEKRQSVAFWCNPISGHATLYWYQQILGQGPKLLIQFQNNGVVDDSQLPKDRFSAERLKGVDSTLKIQPAKLEDSAVYLCASSPLVEGEQYFGPGTRLTVT.

V usage is TRBV12-5 and J usage is TRBJ2-3; 15 nucleotides match TRBD2. Trimming cost V 4 bases and J 2 bases; bases outside gene matches: 4. Germline V gene sequence: CDR1 LGHNT, CDR2 FRNRAP. The CDR3 contains 17 residues. For the CDR3, the DNA is TGTGCTAGTGGTTCCGGACTAGCGGGAGGGCCCACAGATACGCAGTATTTT. The encoded protein is CASGSGLAGGPTDTQYF.

This chain uses TRBV27 with TRBJ1-2; D is ambiguous. The CDR3 totals 14 residues. Trimming cost V 6 bases and J 4 bases, with 15 bases left between them. Germline V gene lookup returns CDR1 MNHEY and CDR2 SMNVEV (reference sequence). CDR3 amino acids: CASSQSGNLYGYTF. The CDR3 DNA follows: TGTGCCAGCAGCCAATCCGGGAATCTCTATGGCTACACCTTC.

The V and J genes are TRBV7-2 and TRBJ2-7; D unresolved. The CDR3 runs to 15 residues. Trimming left V 3 bases short and J 1 base short, with 13 bases between. CDR1 is SGHTA and CDR2 is FQGNSA in the germline V gene. CDR3 sequence (DNA): TGTGCCAGCAGCTTCGGAGTGATCGGGTCCTACGAGCAGTACTTC. Its protein is CASSFGVIGSYEQYF. Supplemented by reference TRBV7-2 and TRBJ2-7, the full variable domain reads GAGVSQSPSNKVTEKGKDVELRCDPISGHTALYWYRQSLGQGLEFLIYFQGNSAPDKSGLPSDRFSAERTGGSVSTLTIQRTQQEDSAVYLCASSFGVIGSYEQYFGPGTRLTVT.

Regarding this clone: An end of the junction does not agree with germline; a read error may underlie this. The chain links TRBV3-1 (or the pseudogene TRBV3-2) to TRBJ2-3; the D gene is possibly TRBD2 (6 bases). This CDR3 has 17 residues. Per the germline V gene, CDR1 is LGHDT and CDR2 is YNNKEL (reference sequence). The CDR3: CARSRSGTGERTDTQYF. The CDR3 coding sequence is TGTGCCAGAAGCCGAAGCGGCACGGGGGAACGGACAGATACGCAGTATTTT.

This clone appeared a single time. The J gene is TRBJ2-1, the V gene TRBV7-3; 11 bases map to TRBD2. The CDR3 is made up of 15 amino acids. V dropped 3 bases and J dropped 9; count of bases not matched to a gene: 7. Germline V gene data show CDR1 as SGHTA and CDR2 as FQGTGA. The CDR3 spells CASSFSGRADIEQFF. For the CDR3, the DNA is TGTGCCAGCAGCTTTAGCGGGAGGGCCGATATTGAGCAGTTCTTC.

This clone was seen once. The genes are TRBV2 and TRBJ1-1, with D uncertain. Germline CDR1 and CDR2: SNHLY and FYNNEI. The CDR3 is 13 amino acids. V was cut by 4 bases and J by 4 bases, with 10 bases left in between. The DNA of the CDR3 is TGTGCCAGCAGTGTTGAACGGAGCACTGAAGCTTTCTTT. It yields the protein CASSVERSTEAFF.

The V gene is TRBV9, the J gene TRBJ2-5, with D uncertain. Trimming left V 0 bases short and J 1 base short, with 7 bases between. This CDR3 has 14 amino acids. Germline values: CDR1 SGDLS, CDR2 YYNGEE. The CDR3 region is CASSVGSGQETQYF. In DNA form, the CDR3 reads TGTGCCAGCAGCGTAGGGTCAGGCCAAGAGACCCAGTACTTC.